The 23 T cell receptor beta chains given below trace back to one sample, sequenced in a study of cytomegalovirus exposure and HLA in healthy donors. Primers for the PCR totalled 60 Vbeta and 13 Jbeta. Generated by immunoSEQ multiplex PCR, the TCRdb table keeps only in-frame clones and is missing some. The sample contains approximately 170,000 clones, about two thirds of which appear only once. Sequenced input: PBMCs. The receptors originated from a woman aged 18-29 years in good health and CMV-seropositive.

This chain connects TRBV7-9 to TRBJ2-7; D call uncertain. Between the trimmed V and J ends, which lost 3 bases and 4 bases, there was a span of 13 bases. This CDR3 has 14 residues. Germline loops: CDR1 SEHNR, CDR2 FQNEAQ (reference sequence). CDR3 loop: CASSFANLEYEQYF. DNA for the CDR3: TGTGCCAGCAGCTTCGCGAATTTGGAGTACGAGCAGTACTTC.

The chain combines TRBV6-5 with TRBJ2-7, with TRBD2 matching 8 bases. Per germline, CDR1 MNHEY and CDR2 SVGAGI. Trimming took 2 bases from V and 5 from J; bases not matched to a gene: 5. This CDR3 contains 14 residues. The CDR3 nucleotides are TGTGCCAGCAGTTACGGCGGGGGGCTGAACGAGCAGTACTTC. This sequence encodes CASSYGGGLNEQYF.

Details on this clone: One end of the junction varies from germline; a read error may be responsible. This chain uses TRBV9 with TRBJ1-2; weak D call: TRBD1 (5 bases). This CDR3 is 15 amino acids long. Germline CDR1 SGDLS, CDR2 YYNGEE. Here the CDR3 reads CTSSAETENAYGYTF. The CDR3 coding sequence is TGTACCAGCAGCGCCGAGACAGAAAATGCTTATGGCTACACCTTC.

The J gene is TRBJ2-2, the V gene TRBV7-9; TRBD2 agrees at 14 bases. CDR3 length: 15 amino acids. V trimming: 5 bases; J trimming: 6 bases; junction bases outside the gene matches: 2. CDR1 is SEHNR and CDR2 is FQNEAQ in the germline V gene (reference sequence). The CDR3 spells CASSRGLAGAGELFF. CDR3 in DNA: TGTGCCAGCAGCCGGGGACTAGCGGGAGCCGGGGAGCTGTTTTTT.

The chain employs TRBV4-2 and TRBJ2-1, with 9 positions matching TRBD2. The CDR3 has 15 amino acids. CDR1 is LGHNA, CDR2 YNFKEQ, per germline. V was pared by 1 base and J by 3 bases, with 1 base of the junction left unmatched. The CDR3 here is CASSQGTSVYNEQFF. Here the CDR3 DNA reads TGTGCCAGCAGCCAAGGGACTAGCGTCTACAATGAGCAGTTCTTC.

The chain uses TRBV27 and TRBJ2-2; D is perhaps TRBD2 (5 bases). Trimming left V 3 bases short and J 7 bases short, with 15 bases between. CDR1 is MNHEY and CDR2 is SMNVEV in the germline V gene (reference sequence). The CDR3 has 15 residues. In nucleotides, the CDR3 is TGTGCCAGCAGTTTGTCAGCGGAGGTGGTCGGGGAGCTGTTTTTT. It specifies CASSLSAEVVGELFF.

This chain joins TRBV7-6 and TRBJ1-5; a weak D match, TRBD1 (6 bases). V lost 0 bases to trimming and J lost 4 bases, with 10 bases between them. The CDR3 extends over 15 amino acids. The V gene's germline CDR1 is SGHVS and CDR2 FNYEAQ. CDR3 nucleotide sequence: TGTGCCAGCAGCTTAGCCACAGGGACGAATCAGCCCCAGCATTTT. Protein: CASSLATGTNQPQHF.

V is TRBV29-1 and J is TRBJ2-1, with 10 positions matching TRBD2. CDR1 and CDR2 (germline): SQVTM, ANQGSEA. With V trimmed by 3 bases and J by 0 bases, 11 bases remained unmatched. The CDR3 contains 18 residues. The chain's CDR3 is CSVDGSGRVKSSYNEQFF. CDR3 in DNA: TGCAGCGTTGATGGAAGCGGGAGGGTAAAAAGCTCCTACAATGAGCAGTTCTTC.

This clone was counted only a few times. The chain is built from TRBV13 and TRBJ2-3; D is perhaps TRBD2 (6 bases). The CDR3 sequence is 15 residues long. V was pared by 2 bases and J by 2 bases, with 11 bases between. Looked up from germline, CDR1 is PRHDT and CDR2 is FYEKMQ (reference sequence). The CDR3 DNA follows: TGTGCCAGCAGCTTAAAGGCGGGACCCACAGATACGCAGTATTTT. Amino acid sequence: CASSLKAGPTDTQYF.

The chain has TRBV19 and TRBJ1-5; 8 bases fit TRBD1. The CDR3 consists of 20 residues. J was trimmed by 0 bases and V by 5 bases; bases with no gene match: 18. The germline V gene has CDR1 LNHDA and CDR2 SQIVND (reference sequence). The CDR3 nucleotides are TGTGCCAGTAGTGACCCCTTCCGGGACAGGCGAAAATATAGCAATCAGCCCCAGCATTTT. Translation: CASSDPFRDRRKYSNQPQHF.

In its sample, this clone was seen a few times. This chain connects TRBV7-2 to TRBJ2-7, with D maybe TRBD1 (6 bases). CDR3 length equals 15 residues. Per the germline V gene, CDR1 is SGHTA and CDR2 is FQGNSA. Trimming cost V 1 base and J 3 bases, with 13 bases left between them. This CDR3 reads CASSLGTTGNYEQYF. The DNA for the CDR3 is TGTGCCAGCAGCTTAGGGACGACAGGCAACTACGAGCAGTACTTC.

V gene TRBV19 combines with J gene TRBJ1-2, with 12 bases lining up with TRBD1. J was trimmed by 3 bases and V by 4 bases; bases with no gene match: 9. Germline-derived CDR1 and CDR2 are LNHDA and SQIVND (reference sequence). The CDR3 sequence is 17 residues long. In nucleotides, the CDR3 is TGTGCCAGTAGTAGGGGCCGGGACAGGGGGCACGACTATGGCTACACCTTC. It yields the protein CASSRGRDRGHDYGYTF.

The chain links TRBV7-3 to TRBJ2-3; weak D call: TRBD1 (5 bases). CDR1 is SGHTA and CDR2 is FQGTGA in the germline V gene. Trimming took off 5 bases at V and 4 bases at J, with 13 bases between the two ends. This CDR3 is 14 amino acids long. The CDR3 DNA is TGTGCCAGCAGCCTGCAGGGTAGGCCAGATACGCAGTATTTT. Encoded protein: CASSLQGRPDTQYF.

The count of this clone is one. The chain links TRBV7-8 to TRBJ2-4, with TRBD2 matching 9 bases. The CDR3 spans 17 residues. Germline CDR1 is SGHVS and CDR2 is FQNEAQ. The junction had 9 bases not matched to a gene; V was cut back by 3 bases and J by 3 bases. CDR3 in amino acids: CASSLWRGGFGKNIQYF. CDR3 nucleotide sequence: TGTGCCAGCAGCTTGTGGCGGGGGGGCTTTGGCAAAAACATTCAGTACTTC.

Worth noting for this clone: The sample has other DNA sequences that encode this CDR3 too. The chain employs TRBV5-1 and TRBJ1-1, with D uncertain. Deletions cut 1 base from V and 4 bases from J, with 5 bases between. Germline CDR1 SGHRS, CDR2 YFSETQ. The CDR3 has 12 amino acids. The CDR3 protein is CASSLTGTEAFF. CDR3 sequence (DNA): TGCGCCAGCAGCTTGACGGGCACTGAAGCTTTCTTT.

The rearrangement uses TRBV5-1 and TRBJ2-3, with D perhaps matching TRBD2 (5 bases). The germline V gene encodes CDR1 SGHRS and CDR2 YFSETQ. This CDR3 has 14 residues. V shed 0 bases and J shed 3 bases, with 8 bases lying between them. The CDR3 nucleotides are TGCGCCAGCAGCTTGGGAGGGCTGACAGATACGCAGTATTTT. Its protein is CASSLGGLTDTQYF.

The CDR3 nucleotides are TGTGCCTGGAGCTCGGGGTACGATTCACCCCTCCACTTT. Its translation is CAWSSGYDSPLHF. The V and J genes are TRBV30 and TRBJ1-6; D unclear. This CDR3 region has 13 residues. Germline assignment: CDR1 GTSNPN and CDR2 SVGIG (reference sequence). V was pared by 3 bases and J by 8 bases, with 11 bases between.

The CDR3 loop is CASSHRDRGHSGANVLTF. As DNA, the CDR3 is TGTGCCAGCAGCCATCGGGACAGGGGCCACTCTGGGGCCAACGTCCTGACTTTC. The chain is built from TRBV4-2 and TRBJ2-6, with 10 bases fitting TRBD1. Germline CDR1 LGHNA, CDR2 YNFKEQ. Trimming cost V 3 bases and J 0 bases; bases outside gene matches: 5. The CDR3 runs 18 residues.

V usage is TRBV13 and J usage is TRBJ2-7; D gene unclear. Per germline, CDR1 PRHDT and CDR2 FYEKMQ (reference sequence). V was clipped by 0 bases and J by 3 bases, with 12 bases between them. This CDR3 spans 15 amino acids. CDR3 amino acids: CASSLGNAGDYEQYF. DNA for the CDR3: TGTGCCAGCAGCTTAGGAAATGCCGGAGACTACGAGCAGTACTTC.

This chain connects TRBV19 to TRBJ2-6; the D gene is possibly TRBD2 (7 bases). The CDR3 has 15 amino acids. The V end was cut by 4 bases, the J end by 4 bases, with 11 bases between. Germline V lookup: CDR1 LNHDA, CDR2 SQIVND (reference sequence). CDR3 DNA sequence: TGTGCCAGTAGTAGCGGGGGCGCAGGGGCCAACGTCCTGACTTTC. This translates into CASSSGGAGANVLTF.

This clone has just one count. The rearrangement joins TRBV6-5 to TRBJ1-1, with a possible D match to TRBD1 (6 bases). Deletions cut 5 bases from V and 0 bases from J, with 10 bases between. CDR1 MNHEY and CDR2 SVGAGI come from the germline V gene. This CDR3 region has 14 residues. This CDR3 reads CASSPGTMNTEAFF. In nucleotides, the CDR3 is TGTGCCAGCAGTCCCGGGACAATGAACACTGAAGCTTTCTTT.

As DNA, the CDR3 is TGTGCCATCAGTGACAGGGGGAGAGAGACCCAGTACTTC. Translated: CAISDRGRETQYF. V gene TRBV10-3 combines with J gene TRBJ2-5; 7 positions agree with TRBD1. The CDR3 is 13 amino acids. V trimming: 3 bases; J trimming: 4 bases; junction bases outside the gene matches: 2. CDR1 and CDR2 (germline): ENHRY, SYGVKD.

The CDR3 here is CASSLSNSYNEQFF. Written as DNA, the CDR3 is TGTGCCAGCAGCTTAAGTAACTCCTACAATGAGCAGTTCTTC. The chain employs TRBV7-3 and TRBJ2-1; D gene uncertain. This CDR3 has 14 residues. Germline V gene sequence: CDR1 SGHTA, CDR2 FQGTGA. Between the trimmed V and J ends, which lost 1 base and 0 bases, there was a span of 4 bases.